This T cell receptor beta chain emerged from a study of blood T cell repertoires in COVID-19. Overall study context: Acute and convalescent COVID-19 samples came from the United States, Italy and Spain. In each case, the material was cDNA or gDNA derived from T cells, B-cell-depleted T cells, or PBMCs.

Authors' methods: Amplification of reference gene primers was used by the study to estimate nucleated cell counts. TCRdb keeps only in-frame clones here, not all; method: immunoSEQ multiplex PCR. V, J and clone size reflect that table, while D and trimming were determined from the DNA. The sample has 300,000 to 350,000 clones; 80% to 90% are singletons. The CDR3 covers 17 residues. V and J are TRBV12-1 and TRBJ1-5; the DNA was not compared with TRBD1, the D call given in the table. TRBV12-1 is annotated as a pseudogene. The TCR originated in a man aged 25 to 40 with active or convalescent COVID-19. The specimen was peripheral blood. The CDR3 protein is CASSFKGDGGHNQPQHF. The CDR3 DNA reads TGTGCCAGCAGCTTTAAAGGTGATGGGGGACACAATCAGCCCCAGCATTTT.